This T cell receptor beta chain is drawn from a study of T cell responses to AZD1222 COVID-19 vaccine. Whole-study findings and limits: Of the AZD1222 recipients, only 5 or 6 were seropositive at baseline. Donor demographics were predominantly white British with a female majority; clonal diversity may be underestimated.

This table comes from immunoSEQ multiplex PCR, and its TCRdb copy is limited to in-frame clones, with some not included. The table includes 150,000 or so clones, approximately 90% detected once. CDR1 is LGHNA and CDR2 is YNFKEQ in the germline V gene. Trimming took 0 bases from V and 3 from J, leaving 9 bases between them. The CDR3 contains 15 residues. Comments on this clone: Its antigen remains unidentified.

This TCR was recovered from an adult who received the AZD1222 COVID-19 vaccine. The rearrangement joins TRBV4-2 to TRBJ1-5; tentatively, D is TRBD1 (5 bases). This specimen consisted of peripheral blood, obtained 28 days after the second AZD1222 dose. This CDR3 is CASSQDGGDNQPQHF. CDR3 bases: TGTGCCAGCAGCCAAGATGGAGGGGACAATCAGCCCCAGCATTTT.